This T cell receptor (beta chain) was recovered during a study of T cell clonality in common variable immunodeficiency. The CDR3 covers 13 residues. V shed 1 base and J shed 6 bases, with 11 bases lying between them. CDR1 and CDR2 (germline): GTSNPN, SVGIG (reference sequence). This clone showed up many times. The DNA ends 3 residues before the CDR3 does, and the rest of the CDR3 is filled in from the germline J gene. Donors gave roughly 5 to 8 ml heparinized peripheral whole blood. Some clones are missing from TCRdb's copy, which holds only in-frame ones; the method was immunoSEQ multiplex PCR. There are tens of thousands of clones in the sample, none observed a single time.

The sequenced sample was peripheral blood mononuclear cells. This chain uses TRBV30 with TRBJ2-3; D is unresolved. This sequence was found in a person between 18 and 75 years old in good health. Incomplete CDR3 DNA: TGTGCCTGGAGTGATGACGCGGAGGATACG. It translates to CAWSDDAEDT. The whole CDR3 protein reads CAWSDDAEDTQYF.